These 13 T cell receptor beta chains were sequenced from one sample in a study of T cell clonality in common variable immunodeficiency. Clones were sequenced by immunoSEQ multiplex PCR, and TCRdb holds only the in-frame ones, with some missing. The repertoire has roughly 29,000 clones, none seen only once; the ten largest take 10% to 15%. The sequenced sample was peripheral blood mononuclear cells. Receptors were obtained from a person aged 18 to 75 in good health.

About this clone itself: With the read ending 3 residues before the CDR3 end, the germline J gene is used to fill in that end. V usage is TRBV19 and J usage is TRBJ2-7; the D gene is possibly TRBD1 (6 bases). Deletions cut 4 bases from V and 3 bases from J, with 13 bases between. The CDR3 length is 14 residues. Germline V gene lookup returns CDR1 LNHDA and CDR2 SQIVND (reference sequence). CDR3 residues: CASSRTGKGYEQYF. The covered CDR3 bases are TGTGCCAGTAGTAGAACAGGGAAGGGCTACGAG.

As regards this clone: The read halts 3 residues ahead of the CDR3 end, with the missing end drawn from the germline J gene. The V call is TRBV7-2, the J call TRBJ1-1, with D unclear. This CDR3 comprises 12 residues. The V end lost 3 bases, the J end lost 5 bases, and 7 bases lay between the germline ends. CDR1 and CDR2 from the germline V gene are SGHTA and FQGNSA. This chain's CDR3 is CASSFSRTEAFF. CDR3 DNA, as far as it was read: TGTGCCAGCAGCTTCTCGAGGACTGAA. The whole variable domain, remainder taken from reference TRBV7-2 and TRBJ1-1, is GAGVSQSPSNKVTEKGKDVELRCDPISGHTALYWYRQSLGQGLEFLIYFQGNSAPDKSGLPSDRFSAERTGGSVSTLTIQRTQQEDSAVYLCASSFSRTEAFFGQGTRLTVV.

This clone was seen repeatedly, ten times or more. The DNA ends 3 residues before the CDR3 does, and the rest of the CDR3 is filled in from the germline J gene. This chain joins TRBV6-2 or TRBV6-3 and TRBJ2-3; 8 nucleotides agree with TRBD2. The germline gives CDR1 MNHEY, CDR2 SVGEGT. This CDR3 has 16 residues. With V trimmed by 8 bases and J by 0 bases, 10 bases remained unmatched. CDR3 in amino acids: CASPPGGGSSTDTQYF. CDR3 DNA, as far as it was read: TGTGCCAGCCCGCCCGGGGGGGGATCTAGCACAGATACG.

This clone has at least ten counts. The read comes to an end 3 residues before the CDR3 does, leaving the germline J gene to fill in the end. The J gene is TRBJ2-2, the V gene TRBV5-1; maybe TRBD2 (6 bases). V lost 4 bases, J lost 3 bases, and 16 bases lay in between. This CDR3 has 16 amino acids. Germline V CDR1 and CDR2: SGHRS, YFSETQ. The CDR3 spells CASSETRGSHTGELFF. CDR3 bases read: TGCGCCAGCAGCGAGACCCGGGGGTCCCACACCGGGGAG.

This clone was observed a few times. CDR3 DNA, as far as it was read: TGTGCCAGCAGCTTAGATGGGAGGGGGGGG. Amino acid sequence: CASSLDGRGG. The entire CDR3 sequence reads CASSLDGRGGAFF. The chain joins TRBV7-8 to TRBJ1-1; D is perhaps TRBD1 (6 bases). The read terminates 3 residues ahead of where the CDR3 ends, so the germline J gene completes it. Germline values: CDR1 SGHVS, CDR2 FQNEAQ. The CDR3 is 13 residues long.

This clone was detected ten times or more. CDR3 DNA (partial): TGTGCCAGTAGTATGGGGGACAGGGTCTTAGAGACC. Its translation is CASSMGDRVLET. The complete CDR3 reads CASSMGDRVLETQYF. The V and J genes are TRBV19 and TRBJ2-5, with 9 bases that match TRBD1. The CDR3 end falls 3 residues outside the read, so it is completed with the germline J gene. Looked up from germline, CDR1 is LNHDA and CDR2 is SQIVND (reference sequence). The V gene end was trimmed by 3 bases and the J gene end by 4 bases; junction bases not matched to a gene: 6. The CDR3 has 15 residues.

This clone has more than one count but fewer than ten. The read finishes 3 residues shy of the CDR3 end, and the germline J gene is used to complete it. The chain uses TRBV18 and TRBJ1-2; D perhaps matches TRBD1 (6 bases). This CDR3 region has 14 residues. The V gene's germline CDR1 is KGHSH and CDR2 LQKENI. This chain's CDR3 is CASSPAVGQETYTF. CDR3 bases read: TGTGCCAGCTCACCAGCCGTGGGACAAGAGACC.

This clone was observed many times. The read stops 3 residues short of the end of the CDR3; the missing end is completed from the germline J gene. The rearrangement links TRBV6-2 or TRBV6-3 to TRBJ1-2; tentatively, D is TRBD1 (6 bases). The V and J ends lost 2 bases and 4 bases respectively, with 11 bases between them. This CDR3 has 14 amino acids. Germline-derived CDR1 and CDR2 are MNHEY and SVGEGT. CDR3: CASSYDRRGYGYTF. The sequenced CDR3 bases are TGTGCCAGCAGTTACGACAGGAGGGGCTATGGC.

This clone has a count of ten or more. The read ends 3 residues early relative to the CDR3; the germline J gene fills the gap. J is TRBJ2-2 and V is TRBV6-1; a possible D gene is TRBD1 (6 bases). With 4 bases removed from V and 6 bases from J, the gap between germline ends came to 9 bases. The CDR3 length is 13 residues. Germline V lookup: CDR1 MNHNS, CDR2 SASEGT. This chain's CDR3 is CASSGSGAGELFF. The part of the CDR3 DNA that was read is TGTGCCAGCAGTGGGTCAGGGGCCGGGGAG.

This clone was found many times. At one end the junction does not follow the germline gene, possibly because of a read error. The CDR3 here is CASSQDRGPYEQYF. The covered CDR3 bases are TGCGCCAGCAGCCAAGATCGCGGGCCCTACGAG. V is TRBV4-2 and J is TRBJ2-7; a possible D gene is TRBD2 (5 bases). The read ends 3 residues early relative to the CDR3; the germline J gene fills the gap. This CDR3 has 14 residues. Germline V lookup: CDR1 LGHNA, CDR2 YNFKEQ.

In this sample, this clone turned up many times. With the read ending 3 residues before the CDR3 end, the germline J gene is used to fill in that end. The chain combines TRBV12-3 or TRBV12-4 with TRBJ2-1; 8 positions match TRBD1. V was pared by 5 bases and J by 8 bases, with 8 bases of the junction left unmatched. CDR3 size: 14 residues. The CDR3: CASSPWTGFYEQFF. Partial CDR3 DNA: TGTGCCAGCAGTCCCTGGACAGGGTTCTATGAG.

This clone was counted at least ten times. The read ends 3 residues shy of where the CDR3 ends; the end is completed using the germline J gene. The genes are TRBV7-2 and TRBJ2-7; no clear D gene. Germline V CDR1 and CDR2: SGHTA, FQGNSA. This CDR3 is built from 15 residues. V lost 0 bases and J 3 bases, leaving 12 bases between the germline ends. The CDR3 sequence is CASSLAPVQYYEQYF. The sequenced CDR3 bases are TGTGCCAGCAGCTTAGCTCCAGTACAGTACTACGAG.

The sample holds many counts of this clone. The read ends 3 residues early relative to the CDR3; the germline J gene fills the gap. The chain has TRBV6-1 and TRBJ2-3; D is perhaps TRBD2 (5 bases). V was cut by 1 base and J by 2 bases, with 16 bases left in between. The V gene's germline CDR1 is MNHNS and CDR2 SASEGT. This CDR3 has 17 amino acids. This chain's CDR3 is CASSEGWASPITDTQYF. Partial CDR3 DNA: TGTGCCAGCAGTGAAGGGTGGGCTAGCCCGATCACAGATACG.